This T cell receptor beta chain was recovered during a study of blood T cell repertoires in COVID-19. On the study more broadly: Samples taken during acute and convalescent COVID-19 were collected in the United States, Italy and Spain. PBMCs, B-cell-depleted T cells, or T cells provided the cDNA or gDNA that made up the material.

Some clones are missing from TCRdb's copy, which holds only in-frame ones; the method was immunoSEQ multiplex PCR. Here the sample spans about 350,000 clones, roughly 90% being singletons. The CDR3 has 15 amino acids. V lost 5 bases and J 0 bases, leaving 12 bases between the germline ends. The germline V gene has CDR1 LNHDA and CDR2 SQIVND (reference sequence). The TCR originated in a woman in her sixties or seventies with COVID-19, enrolled during active disease. The chain employs TRBV19 and TRBJ2-3, with TRBD2 as a possible D gene (6 bases). Source material: peripheral blood. The CDR3 DNA is TGTGCCAGTAGTGTACCGGGACTTAGCACAGATACGCAGTATTTT. Translation gives CASSVPGLSTDTQYF.